A single T cell receptor beta chain is shown here with its context. The specificity of this receptor is unknown. No qualities accompany the bases; no much larger clone lies one base away. V has 0 bases trimmed and J has 5 bases trimmed; junction bases matching no gene number 9. CDR1 and CDR2, per the germline V gene (reference sequence), are SGHNT and YYREEE. The CDR3 has 16 amino acids, counting the end cysteine and phenylalanine. The entry retains the CDR3 DNA only, 48 bases that are in frame from base 1. The CDR3 regions of human TCRbeta chains were analyzed by immunosequencing. Turning to the authors' computational methods: Repertoire TCRs were matched against a reference library of SARS-CoV-2-specific TCRs generated with the MIRA antigen-specificity platform. Breadth was defined as the fraction of unique TCRs that were SARS-CoV-2-associated. Depth was defined as the fraction of total T cells that were SARS-CoV-2-associated. Using the MIRA data, each spike-specific TCR was mapped to the spike region that the TCR reacts to and placed in a CD4 or CD8 class. Log10-transformed breadth and depth values were compared by one-way ANOVA with Sidak's multiple comparisons tests. TCRdb retrieved this table from immuneACCESS and kept in-frame rearrangements only. Not all clones are present; in checked studies, unresolved V genes account for under half, and no reason is known for the remainder. Clone size and V and J calls were adopted from that table, with D and trimming inferred from the DNA. The sample table contains roughly 150,000 clones; only one count was recorded for 88% of them. The top ten clonotypes cover less than 2.5% of the sample.

This entry comes from a study of T cell responses to AZD1222 COVID-19 vaccine (TCRdb year 2021). In the study overall: Because spike-specific TCR depth and breadth did not differ between the two schedules, AZD1222 recipients who got a second dose at roughly 4 weeks were pooled with those who got a second dose at roughly 12 weeks. A total of 233 trial participants underwent TCR sequencing, of whom 200 to 220 had received two doses of AZD1222 and 26 had received two doses of the MenACWY control vaccine. Trial participants were enrolled by age into subgroups of 18-55, 56-69 and 70-plus years, and roughly 150, 30 and 60 TCR-sequenced participants, respectively, were included in these subgroups.

Overall study outcomes, separate from this receptor: No day 14 peak-response samples were available, so repertoires were characterized only after the peak T cell response. After two AZD1222 doses, both the breadth and the depth of spike-specific TCRs were significantly higher than at day 0 and than in MenACWY recipients. Only 5 to 7 AZD1222 recipients were SARS-CoV-2 seropositive at baseline, limiting conclusions about previously exposed vaccinees. Participants were mostly white British and included more females than males, and it was suggested by the authors that clonal diversity may have been underestimated. In the small 56-69-year group, the increase in depth fell short of significance, most likely because of low power. Nearly half of unique spike-specific TCRs reportedly recognized epitopes outside regions mutated in the B.1.351 and B.1.1.7 variants. The whole spike protein was spanned by vaccine-associated CD4 TCRs, and dominant responses were seen in regions 160-218 and 743-854.

The sample's time point label, in plain terms: baseline before first vaccination. Vaccinee samples were obtained from the UK trials COV001 and COV002, which included a single-blind randomized controlled phase 2/3 trial of AZD1222 (ChAdOx1 nCoV-19) in healthy adults. Trial participant PBMC samples were collected at day 0 and day 28 after the second dose for TCRbeta chain sequencing. The sequence was collected from an adult in good health. The input for sequencing was peripheral blood, taken on day 0 of AZD1222 vaccination. The rearrangement combines TRBV5-4 with TRBJ2-3; 7 bases in between match TRBD1. The nucleotide sequence is given as TGTGCCAGCAGCTTGGTAAGGGGGCGAGAGGGAGATACGCAGTATTTT. Its amino acids are CASSLVRGREGDTQYF. Joined to the reference TRBV5-4 and TRBJ2-3 proteins, this CDR3 gives the full variable domain: ETGVTQSPTHLIKTRGQQVTLRCSSQSGHNTVSWYQQALGQGPQFIFQYYREEENGRGNFPPRFSGLQFPNYSSELNVNALELDDSALYLCASSLVRGREGDTQYFGPGTRLTVL.